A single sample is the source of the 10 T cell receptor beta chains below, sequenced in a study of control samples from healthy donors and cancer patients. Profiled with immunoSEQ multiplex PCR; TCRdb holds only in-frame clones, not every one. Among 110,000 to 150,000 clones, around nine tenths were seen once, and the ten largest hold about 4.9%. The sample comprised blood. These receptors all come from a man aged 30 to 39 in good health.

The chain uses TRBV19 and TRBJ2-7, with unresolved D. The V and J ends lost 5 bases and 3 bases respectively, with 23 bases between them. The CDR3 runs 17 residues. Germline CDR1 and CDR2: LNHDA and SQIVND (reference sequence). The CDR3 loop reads CASSFPSSDRAHYEQYF. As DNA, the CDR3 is TGTGCCAGTAGTTTTCCATCCTCGGACCGAGCCCACTACGAGCAGTACTTC.

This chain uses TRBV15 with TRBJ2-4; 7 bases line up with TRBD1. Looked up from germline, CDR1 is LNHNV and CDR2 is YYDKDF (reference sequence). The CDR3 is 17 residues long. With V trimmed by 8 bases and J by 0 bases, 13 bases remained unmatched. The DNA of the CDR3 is TGTGCCACCCAAGAGTGGGGACAGACGATAGCCAAAAACATTCAGTACTTC. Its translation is CATQEWGQTIAKNIQYF.

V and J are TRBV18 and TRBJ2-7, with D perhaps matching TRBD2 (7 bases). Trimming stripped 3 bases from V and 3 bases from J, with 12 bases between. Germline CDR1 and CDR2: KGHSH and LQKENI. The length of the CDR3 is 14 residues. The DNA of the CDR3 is TGTGCCAGCTCACCGGGGAGGGGGGGCTACGAGCAGTACTTC. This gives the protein CASSPGRGGYEQYF.

The CDR3 protein is CASSAYTGEQFF. In nucleotides, the CDR3 is TGTGCCAGCAGCGCATACACGGGAGAGCAGTTCTTC. The genes are TRBV9 and TRBJ2-1; D is possibly TRBD2 (5 bases). The CDR3 has 12 residues. Trimming took 3 bases from V and 10 from J, leaving 11 bases between them. Per germline, CDR1 SGDLS and CDR2 YYNGEE.

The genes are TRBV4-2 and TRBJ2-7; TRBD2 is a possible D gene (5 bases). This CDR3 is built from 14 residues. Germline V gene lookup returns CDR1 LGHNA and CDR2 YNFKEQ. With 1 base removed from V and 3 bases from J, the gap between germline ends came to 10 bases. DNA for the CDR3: TGTGCCAGCAGCCAAGGGGCTAGCATCTACGAGCAGTACTTC. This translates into CASSQGASIYEQYF.

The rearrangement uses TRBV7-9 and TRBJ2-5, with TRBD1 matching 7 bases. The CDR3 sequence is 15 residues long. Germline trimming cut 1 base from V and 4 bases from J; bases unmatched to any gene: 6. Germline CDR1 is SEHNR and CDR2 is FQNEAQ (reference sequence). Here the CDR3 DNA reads TGTGCCAGCAGCTTAGTCGACAGGGATCGAGAGACCCAGTACTTC. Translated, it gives CASSLVDRDRETQYF.

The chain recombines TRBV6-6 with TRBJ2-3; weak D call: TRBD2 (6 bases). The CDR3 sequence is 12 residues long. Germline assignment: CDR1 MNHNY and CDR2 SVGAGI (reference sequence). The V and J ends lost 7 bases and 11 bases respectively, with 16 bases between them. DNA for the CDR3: TGTGCCAGCATTTCCCTAGCGTTTGGGCAGTATTTT. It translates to CASISLAFGQYF.

Written as DNA, the CDR3 is TGTGCCAAATCCACCGCGGACAGGGGGTGTTTCGACACTGAAGCTTTCTTT. It translates to CAKSTADRGCFDTEAFF. This sequence joins TRBV13 and TRBJ1-1, with 10 nucleotides matching TRBD1. Trimming removed 10 bases from V and 3 bases from J; junction bases left unmatched: 17. There are 17 residues in the CDR3. The germline V gene encodes CDR1 PRHDT and CDR2 FYEKMQ (reference sequence).

CDR3 loop: CASSAGVGYTF. DNA of the CDR3: TGTGCCAGCAGTGCAGGGGTTGGCTACACCTTC. The genes are TRBV6-2 or TRBV6-3 and TRBJ1-2, with D maybe TRBD1 (6 bases). This CDR3 has 11 amino acids. CDR1 and CDR2 (germline): MNHEY, SVGEGT. With 5 bases removed from V and 7 bases from J, the gap between germline ends came to 8 bases.

The CDR3 loop is CASSKACERGGQETQYF. For the CDR3, the DNA is TGTGCCAGCAGCAAAGCCTGCGAGCGGGGGGGACAAGAGACCCAGTACTTC. The J gene is TRBJ2-5, the V gene TRBV21-1; the DNA was not used to check the table's D call, TRBD2. TRBV21-1 is labeled a pseudogene. CDR3 length equals 17 residues.